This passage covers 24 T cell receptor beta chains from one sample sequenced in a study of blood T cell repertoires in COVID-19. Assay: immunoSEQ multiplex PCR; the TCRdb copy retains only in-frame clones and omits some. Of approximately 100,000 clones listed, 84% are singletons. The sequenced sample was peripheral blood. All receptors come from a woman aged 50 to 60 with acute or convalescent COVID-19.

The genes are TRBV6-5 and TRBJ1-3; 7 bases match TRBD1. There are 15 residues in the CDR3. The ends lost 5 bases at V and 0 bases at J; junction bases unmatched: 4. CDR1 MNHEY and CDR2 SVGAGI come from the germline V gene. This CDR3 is CASSQRTGSGNTIYF. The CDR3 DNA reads TGTGCCAGCAGTCAAAGGACAGGCTCTGGAAACACCATATATTTT.

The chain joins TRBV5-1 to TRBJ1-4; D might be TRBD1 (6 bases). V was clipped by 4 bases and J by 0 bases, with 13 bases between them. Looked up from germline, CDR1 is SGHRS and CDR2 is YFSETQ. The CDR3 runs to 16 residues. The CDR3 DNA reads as TGCGCCAGCAGCGGAACAGGGATTGCAACTAATGAAAAACTGTTTTTT. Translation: CASSGTGIATNEKLFF.

CDR3 region: CASKRQQNEKLFF. The DNA for the CDR3 is TGTGCCAGCAAGAGACAGCAGAATGAAAAACTGTTTTTT. This chain connects TRBV6-5 to TRBJ1-4, with D perhaps TRBD1 (5 bases). Germline V gene data show CDR1 as MNHEY and CDR2 as SVGAGI. V lost 7 bases, J lost 5 bases, and 11 bases lay in between. This CDR3 spans 13 amino acids.

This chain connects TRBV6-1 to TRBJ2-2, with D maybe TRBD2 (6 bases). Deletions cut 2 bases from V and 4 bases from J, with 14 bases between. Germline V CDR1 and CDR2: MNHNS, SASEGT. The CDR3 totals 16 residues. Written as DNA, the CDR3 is TGTGCCAGCAGTGAACGGGGCGGGGTCTCCACCGGGGAGCTGTTTTTT. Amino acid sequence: CASSERGGVSTGELFF.

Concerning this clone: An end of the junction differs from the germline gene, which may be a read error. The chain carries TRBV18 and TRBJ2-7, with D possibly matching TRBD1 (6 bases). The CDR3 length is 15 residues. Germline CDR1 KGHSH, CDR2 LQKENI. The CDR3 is CASLPLVQGTYEQYF. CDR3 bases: TGTGCCAGCTTACCACTGGTACAGGGCACCTACGAGCAGTACTTC.

CDR3 in amino acids: CASSTGPSEGQPQHF. CDR3 DNA: TGTGCCAGCAGCACAGGACCGTCGGAGGGTCAGCCCCAGCATTTT. The chain links TRBV5-6 to TRBJ1-5; D is possibly TRBD1 (5 bases). Germline CDR1 is SGHDT and CDR2 is YYEEEE. V lost 4 bases, J lost 6 bases, and 17 bases lay in between. The CDR3 has 15 residues.

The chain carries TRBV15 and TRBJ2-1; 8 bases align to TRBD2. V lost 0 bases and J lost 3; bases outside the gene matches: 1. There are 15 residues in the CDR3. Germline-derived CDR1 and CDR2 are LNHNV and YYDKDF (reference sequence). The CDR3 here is CATSREGTSYNEQFF. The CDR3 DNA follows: TGTGCCACCAGCAGAGAGGGGACTAGCTACAATGAGCAGTTCTTC.

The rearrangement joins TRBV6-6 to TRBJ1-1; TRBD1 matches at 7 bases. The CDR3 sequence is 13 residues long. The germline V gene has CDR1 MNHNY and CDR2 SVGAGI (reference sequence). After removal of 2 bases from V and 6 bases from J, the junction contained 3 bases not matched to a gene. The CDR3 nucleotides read TGTGCCAGCAGTTACGTCCAGGGGGCTGAAGCTTTCTTT. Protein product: CASSYVQGAEAFF.

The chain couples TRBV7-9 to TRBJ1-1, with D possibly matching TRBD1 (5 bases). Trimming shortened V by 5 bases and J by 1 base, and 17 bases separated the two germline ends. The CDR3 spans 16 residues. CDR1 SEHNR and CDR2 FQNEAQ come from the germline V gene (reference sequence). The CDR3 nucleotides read TGTGCCAGCAGCCCCTTGGGGCGGAGTGGGAACACTGAAGCTTTCTTT. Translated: CASSPLGRSGNTEAFF.

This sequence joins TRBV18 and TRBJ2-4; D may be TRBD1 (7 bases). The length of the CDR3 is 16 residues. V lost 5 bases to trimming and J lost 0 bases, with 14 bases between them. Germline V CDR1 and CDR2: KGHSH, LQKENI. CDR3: CASSAGQWLAKNIQYF. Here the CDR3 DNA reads TGTGCCAGCTCAGCGGGACAGTGGTTAGCCAAAAACATTCAGTACTTC. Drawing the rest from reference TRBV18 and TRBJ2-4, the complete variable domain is NAGVMQNPRHLVRRRGQEARLRCSPMKGHSHVYWYRQLPEEGLKFMVYLQKENIIDESGMPKERFSAEFPKEGPSILRIQQVVRGDSAAYFCASSAGQWLAKNIQYFGAGTRLSVL.

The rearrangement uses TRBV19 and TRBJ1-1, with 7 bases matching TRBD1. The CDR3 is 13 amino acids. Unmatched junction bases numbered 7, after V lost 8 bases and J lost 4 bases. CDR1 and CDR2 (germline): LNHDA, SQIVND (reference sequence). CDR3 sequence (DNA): TGTGCCAGTCAAACACAGGGGATCACTGAAGCTTTCTTT. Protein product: CASQTQGITEAFF.

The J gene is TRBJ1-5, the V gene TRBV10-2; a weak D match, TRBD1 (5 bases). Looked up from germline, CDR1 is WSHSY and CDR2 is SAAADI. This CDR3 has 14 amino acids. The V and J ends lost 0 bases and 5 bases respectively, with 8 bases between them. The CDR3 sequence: CASSESKGYQPQHF. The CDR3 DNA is TGCGCCAGCAGTGAGTCGAAGGGGTATCAGCCCCAGCATTTT.

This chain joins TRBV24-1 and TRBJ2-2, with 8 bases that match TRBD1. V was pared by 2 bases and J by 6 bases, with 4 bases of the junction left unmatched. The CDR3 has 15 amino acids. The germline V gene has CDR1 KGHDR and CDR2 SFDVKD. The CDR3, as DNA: TGTGCCACCAGTGATTCCCGGACAGGGCCCGGGGAGCTGTTTTTT. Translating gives CATSDSRTGPGELFF.

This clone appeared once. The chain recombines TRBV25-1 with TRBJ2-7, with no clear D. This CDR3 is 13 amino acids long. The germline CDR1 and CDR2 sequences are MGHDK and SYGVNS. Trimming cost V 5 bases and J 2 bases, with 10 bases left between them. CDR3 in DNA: TGTGCCAGCAGTCAAGAAGCCGCCTACGAGCAGTACTTC. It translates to CASSQEAAYEQYF.

CDR3 amino acids: CASSLDAGQGSEAFF. CDR3 DNA: TGCGCCAGCAGCTTGGACGCAGGGCAGGGGTCTGAAGCTTTCTTT. The rearrangement links TRBV5-1 to TRBJ1-1; D might be TRBD1 (6 bases). Per the germline V gene, CDR1 is SGHRS and CDR2 is YFSETQ. Trimming took 0 bases from V and 6 from J, leaving 15 bases between them. This CDR3 comprises 15 residues. Full variable domain (rest looked up from reference TRBV5-1 and TRBJ1-1): KAGVTQTPRYLIKTRGQQVTLSCSPISGHRSVSWYQQTPGQGLQFLFEYFSETQRNKGNFPGRFSGRQFSNSRSEMNVSTLELGDSALYLCASSLDAGQGSEAFFGQGTRLTVV.

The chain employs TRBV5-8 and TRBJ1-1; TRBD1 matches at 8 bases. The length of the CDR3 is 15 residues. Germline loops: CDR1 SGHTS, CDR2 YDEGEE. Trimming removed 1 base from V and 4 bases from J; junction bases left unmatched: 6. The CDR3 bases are TGTGCCAGCAGCTTGTCAGGGGGCGCAGGCACTGAAGCTTTCTTT. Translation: CASSLSGGAGTEAFF.

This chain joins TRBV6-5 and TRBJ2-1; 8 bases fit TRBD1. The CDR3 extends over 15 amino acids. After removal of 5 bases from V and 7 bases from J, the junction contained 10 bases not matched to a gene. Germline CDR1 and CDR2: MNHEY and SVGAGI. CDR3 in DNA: TGTGCCAGCAGTACGACAGGGGTCCCAAGGAATGAGCAGTTCTTC. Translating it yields CASSTTGVPRNEQFF.

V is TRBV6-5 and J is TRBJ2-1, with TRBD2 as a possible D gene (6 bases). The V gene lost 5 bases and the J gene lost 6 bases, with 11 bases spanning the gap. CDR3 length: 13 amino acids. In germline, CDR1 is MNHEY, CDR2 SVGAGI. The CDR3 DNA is TGTGCCAGCAGTACGGGGGTCGGCAATGAGCAGTTCTTC. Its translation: CASSTGVGNEQFF.

This CDR3 reads CASSDSGNYGYTF. CDR3 in DNA: TGTGCCAGCTCCGACAGCGGGAACTATGGCTACACCTTC. The chain recombines TRBV18 with TRBJ1-2, with D perhaps matching TRBD1 (5 bases). This CDR3 contains 13 residues. Trimming cost V 6 bases and J 2 bases, with 10 bases left between them. Per the germline V gene, CDR1 is KGHSH and CDR2 is LQKENI.

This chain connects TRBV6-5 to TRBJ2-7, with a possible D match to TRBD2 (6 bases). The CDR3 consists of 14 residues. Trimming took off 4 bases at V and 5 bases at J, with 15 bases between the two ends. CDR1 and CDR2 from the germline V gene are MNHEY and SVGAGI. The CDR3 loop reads CASSSLGGTHEQYF. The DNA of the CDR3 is TGTGCCAGCAGTTCCCTCGGGGGAACCCACGAGCAGTACTTC.

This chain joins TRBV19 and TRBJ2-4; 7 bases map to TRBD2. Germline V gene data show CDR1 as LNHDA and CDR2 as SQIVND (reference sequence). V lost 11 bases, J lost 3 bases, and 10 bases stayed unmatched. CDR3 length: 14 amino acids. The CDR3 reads CAVKAGGGKNIQYF. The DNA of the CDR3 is TGTGCCGTCAAGGCGGGCGGGGGCAAAAACATTCAGTACTTC.

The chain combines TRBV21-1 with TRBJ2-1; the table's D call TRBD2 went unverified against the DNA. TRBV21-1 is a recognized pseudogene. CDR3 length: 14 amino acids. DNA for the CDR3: TGTGCCAGCAGCGGTGGAGGGGTTTTCAATGAGCAGTTCTTC. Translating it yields CASSGGGVFNEQFF.

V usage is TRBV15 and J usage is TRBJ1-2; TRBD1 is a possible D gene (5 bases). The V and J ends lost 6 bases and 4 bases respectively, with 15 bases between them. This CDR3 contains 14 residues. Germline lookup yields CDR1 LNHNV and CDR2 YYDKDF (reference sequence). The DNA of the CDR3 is TGTGCCACCAGAAAAGACAGCAGACCCTATGGCTACACCTTC. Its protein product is CATRKDSRPYGYTF.

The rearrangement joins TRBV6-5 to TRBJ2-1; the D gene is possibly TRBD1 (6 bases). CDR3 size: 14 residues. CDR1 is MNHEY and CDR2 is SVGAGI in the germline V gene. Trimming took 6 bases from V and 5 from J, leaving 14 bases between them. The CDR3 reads CASSQRGKDNEQFF. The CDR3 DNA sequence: TGTGCCAGCAGCCAAAGGGGGAAGGACAATGAGCAGTTCTTC.